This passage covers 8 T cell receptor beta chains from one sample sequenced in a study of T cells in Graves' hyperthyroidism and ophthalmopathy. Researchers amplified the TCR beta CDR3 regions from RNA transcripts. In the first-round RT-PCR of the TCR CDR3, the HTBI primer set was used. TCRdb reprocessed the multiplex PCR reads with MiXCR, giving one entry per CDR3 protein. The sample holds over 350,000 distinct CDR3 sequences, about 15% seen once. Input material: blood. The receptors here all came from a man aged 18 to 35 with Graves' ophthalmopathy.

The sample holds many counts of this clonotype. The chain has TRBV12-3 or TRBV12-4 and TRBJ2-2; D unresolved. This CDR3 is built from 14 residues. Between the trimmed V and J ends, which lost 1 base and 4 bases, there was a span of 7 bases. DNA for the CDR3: TGTGCCAGCAGTTTAGGGGAAAGCACCGGGGAGCTGTTTTTT. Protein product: CASSLGESTGELFF.

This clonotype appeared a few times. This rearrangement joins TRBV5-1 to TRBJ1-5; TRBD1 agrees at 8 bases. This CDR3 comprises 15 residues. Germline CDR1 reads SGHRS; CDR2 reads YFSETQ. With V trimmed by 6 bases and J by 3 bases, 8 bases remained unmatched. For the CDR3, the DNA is TGCGCCAGCAAACCTACAGGGGGGGACAATCAGCCCCAGCATTTT. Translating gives CASKPTGGDNQPQHF.

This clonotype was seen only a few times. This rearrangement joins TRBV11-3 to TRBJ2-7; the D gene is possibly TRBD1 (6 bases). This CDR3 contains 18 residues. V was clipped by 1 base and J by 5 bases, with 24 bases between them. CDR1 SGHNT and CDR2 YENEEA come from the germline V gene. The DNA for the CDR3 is TGTGCCAGCAGCTTAGGGGTCAGGGGTGGTCTTTCTTCCGACGAGCAGTACTTC. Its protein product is CASSLGVRGGLSSDEQYF.

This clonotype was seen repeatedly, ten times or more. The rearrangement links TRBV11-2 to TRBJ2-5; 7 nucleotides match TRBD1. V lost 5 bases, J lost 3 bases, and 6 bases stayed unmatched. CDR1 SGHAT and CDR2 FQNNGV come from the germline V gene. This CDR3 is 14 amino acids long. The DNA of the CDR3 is TGTGCCAGCAGCCCCGCTACAGGGGAAGAGACCCAGTACTTC. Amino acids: CASSPATGEETQYF.

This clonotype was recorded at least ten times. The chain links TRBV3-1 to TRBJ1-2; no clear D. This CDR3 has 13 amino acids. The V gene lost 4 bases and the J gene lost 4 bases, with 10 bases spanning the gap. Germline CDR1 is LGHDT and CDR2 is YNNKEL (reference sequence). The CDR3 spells CASSLTRFYGYTF. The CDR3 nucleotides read TGTGCCAGCAGCCTTACAAGGTTCTATGGCTACACCTTC.

The CDR3 region has the DNA TGCAGTGCTTCACGGTTGGACAGGGCCGGGGCCAACGTCCTGACTTTC. Its protein is CSASRLDRAGANVLTF. J is TRBJ2-6 and V is TRBV20-1; 8 nucleotides align to TRBD1. The germline V gene encodes CDR1 DFQATT and CDR2 SNEGSKA (reference sequence). CDR3 length: 16 residues. J gave up 4 bases and V 5 bases, and 10 bases lay outside the gene matches.

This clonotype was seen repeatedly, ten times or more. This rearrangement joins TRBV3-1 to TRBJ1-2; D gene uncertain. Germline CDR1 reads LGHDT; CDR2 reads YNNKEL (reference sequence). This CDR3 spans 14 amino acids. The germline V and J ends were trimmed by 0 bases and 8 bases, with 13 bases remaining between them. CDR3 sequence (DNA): TGTGCCAGCAGCCAAGATCTCATGCGGGGAGGCTACACCTTC. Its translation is CASSQDLMRGGYTF.

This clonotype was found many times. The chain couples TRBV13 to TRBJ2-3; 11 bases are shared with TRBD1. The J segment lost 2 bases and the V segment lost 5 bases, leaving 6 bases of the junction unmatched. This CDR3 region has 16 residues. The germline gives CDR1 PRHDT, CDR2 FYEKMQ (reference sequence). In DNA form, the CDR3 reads TGTGCCAGCAGCCCCCGGACAGGGGGCAACACAGATACGCAGTATTTT. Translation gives CASSPRTGGNTDTQYF.